The rows below give T cell receptor beta chains drawn from one sample of a study of OX40 agonist ivuxolimab in advanced cancers. Assay used: immunoSEQ multiplex PCR; TCRdb lists only in-frame clones, some missing. The data contain around 98,000 clones, roughly 85% of them seen just once; the ten biggest clones take up approximately 0.5%. The sequenced sample was CD4+ or CD8+ T cells sorted from blood, obtained in a trial of the OX40 agonist ivuxolimab. These receptors all stem from an adult with an advanced solid tumor such as melanoma, head and neck, liver or kidney cancer. Each CDR3 is given with its conserved first and last residue. The D gene is left open where the match is weak. Clone size is shown for a subset of rows, as once, few, many or a class of expanded clone.

d_gene | j_gene | v_gene | abundance | CDR3aa | CDR3nt
NA | TRBJ1-3 | TRBV5-1 | NA | CASSPGSVGNTIYF | TGCGCCAGCAGCCCAGGGTCTGTTGGAAACACCATATATTTT
NA | TRBJ1-5 | TRBV5-5 | NA | CASSLVSRDQPQHF | TGTGCCAGCAGCTTGGTTTCCAGGGATCAGCCCCAGCATTTT
NA | TRBJ2-1 | TRBV5-1 | NA | CASSFLSGGHYNEQFF | TGCGCCAGCAGCTTCCTCTCCGGGGGCCACTACAATGAGCAGTTCTTC
TRBD1 | TRBJ1-1 | TRBV6-5 | NA | CASRKGQGWTEAFF | TGTGCCAGCAGAAAGGGACAGGGGTGGACTGAAGCTTTCTTT
NA | TRBJ2-7 | TRBV5-1 | once | CASSLGVGGPYEQYF | TGCGCCAGCAGCTTGGGAGTGGGGGGCCCCTACGAGCAGTACTTC
TRBD2 | TRBJ2-3 | TRBV11-2 | NA | CASSLISSGLFTDTQYF | TGTGCCAGCAGCTTAATTTCTAGCGGACTTTTCACAGATACGCAGTATTTT
TRBD1 | TRBJ2-7 | TRBV9 | once | CASSPGTGPYEQYF | TGTGCCAGCAGCCCCGGGACAGGGCCCTACGAGCAGTACTTC
NA | TRBJ1-1 | TRBV6-1 | NA | CASSERGGDTEAFF | TGTGCCAGCAGTGAGAGGGGAGGGGACACTGAAGCTTTCTTT
TRBD1 | TRBJ2-3 | TRBV6-5 | NA | CASTDRVTQYF | TGTGCCAGCACAGACAGGGTGACGCAGTATTTT
TRBD1 | TRBJ2-6 | TRBV18 | NA | CASSQGQGGISGANVLTF | TGTGCCAGCTCACAGGGACAGGGGGGAATATCTGGGGCCAACGTCCTGACTTTC
NA | TRBJ1-2 | TRBV6-1 | NA | CASSEETTANYGYTF | TGTGCCAGCAGTGAAGAAACTACCGCTAACTATGGCTACACCTTC
NA | TRBJ1-2 | TRBV25-1 | once | CASSEDSRGYTF | TGTGCCAGCAGTGAAGATAGTCGGGGCTACACCTTC
NA | TRBJ1-2 | TRBV7-3 | NA | CASSLTTYGYTF | TGTGCCAGCAGCTTAACGACCTATGGCTACACCTTC
NA | TRBJ1-2 | TRBV18 | NA | CASSPLDSSYGYTF | TGTGCCAGCTCACCACTGGACAGCTCCTATGGCTACACCTTC
TRBD2 | TRBJ2-1 | TRBV7-2 | NA | CASSSGLAGGHGEQFF | TGTGCCAGCAGCTCGGGACTAGCGGGGGGGCATGGTGAGCAGTTCTTC
NA | TRBJ1-4 | TRBV27 | NA | CASSPSVGNGVKLFF | TGTGCCAGCAGTCCCTCCGTTGGAAATGGAGTAAAACTGTTTTTT
NA | TRBJ2-2 | TRBV11-3 | NA | CASSSDLDRNTGELFF | TGTGCCAGCAGTTCCGACCTCGATAGGAACACCGGGGAGCTGTTTTTT
NA | TRBJ2-1 | TRBV7-3 | NA | CASSHDRNGEQFF | TGTGCCAGCAGTCACGACAGAAACGGTGAGCAGTTCTTC
NA | TRBJ1-5 | TRBV7-7 | NA | CASSLSGNQPQHF | TGTGCCAGCAGCCTGTCCGGGAATCAGCCCCAGCATTTT
NA | TRBJ2-7 | TRBV5-4 | NA | CASSLQRTYEQYF | TGTGCCAGCAGCTTGCAGCGAACCTACGAGCAGTACTTC
TRBD1 | TRBJ2-4 | TRBV19 | NA | CASSIRDSHQYF | TGTGCCAGTAGTATCCGGGACAGTCATCAGTACTTC
TRBD1 | TRBJ1-2 | TRBV5-1 | NA | CASSPDRPKIGYTF | TGCGCCAGCAGCCCGGACAGGCCTAAAATAGGCTACACCTTC
NA | TRBJ1-1 | TRBV5-1 | once | CASSFGDSTEAFF | TGCGCCAGCAGCTTCGGGGATTCGACTGAAGCTTTCTTT
NA | TRBJ1-2 | TRBV10-3 | few | CAISESLEANYGYTF | TGTGCCATCAGTGAGTCTTTGGAGGCTAACTATGGCTACACCTTC
NA | TRBJ2-3 | TRBV5-6 | NA | CASSREDTQYF | TGTGCCAGCAGCCGGGAAGATACGCAGTATTTT
NA | TRBJ1-5 | TRBV15 | NA | CATSPPGGNQPQHF | TGTGCCACCAGCCCGCCGGGTGGTAATCAGCCCCAGCATTTT
TRBD1 | TRBJ1-2 | TRBV7-8 | NA | CASRSVPGQASGYTF | TGTGCCAGCAGGTCTGTACCGGGACAGGCTTCTGGCTACACCTTC
NA | TRBJ1-1 | TRBV2 | NA | CASSARTQWTEAFF | TGTGCCAGCAGCGCCCGCACTCAATGGACTGAAGCTTTCTTT
TRBD1 | TRBJ2-3 | TRBV2 | NA | CAGETGGTDTQYF | TGTGCCGGAGAGACAGGGGGAACAGATACGCAGTATTTT
NA | TRBJ2-3 | TRBV7-3 | NA | CASSSSYTDTQYF | TGTGCCAGCAGCTCCTCCTACACAGATACGCAGTATTTT
NA | TRBJ1-2 | TRBV27 | NA | CASRKGRADLWGYTF | TGTGCCAGCCGAAAGGGTCGGGCGGACCTATGGGGCTACACCTTC
TRBD1 | TRBJ2-1 | TRBV6-6 | NA | CASSPAAGGYANEQFF | TGTGCCAGCAGCCCCGCGGCAGGGGGCTACGCCAATGAGCAGTTCTTC
NA | TRBJ1-1 | TRBV2 | NA | CASSEDRANTEAFF | TGTGCCAGCAGTGAAGACAGGGCGAACACTGAAGCTTTCTTT
NA | TRBJ2-3 | TRBV7-2 | NA | CASSLEEWDTDTQYF | TGTGCCAGCAGCTTAGAAGAATGGGACACAGATACGCAGTATTTT
NA | TRBJ1-5 | TRBV5-6 | NA | CASSSTGTQGLRGQPQHF | TGTGCCAGCAGCTCCACCGGGACACAAGGCCTCCGTGGTCAGCCCCAGCATTTT
NA | TRBJ1-5 | TRBV7-2 | NA | CASSLERQGHSNQPQHF | TGTGCCAGCAGCTTAGAAAGGCAGGGGCATAGCAATCAGCCCCAGCATTTT
TRBD1 | TRBJ2-2 | TRBV5-1 | NA | CASSLRQGPNTGELFF | TGCGCCAGCAGCTTGAGACAGGGGCCGAACACCGGGGAGCTGTTTTTT
TRBD1 | TRBJ1-5 | TRBV7-2 | NA | CASSRTGNSNQPQHF | TGTGCCAGCAGCCGGACAGGGAATAGCAATCAGCCCCAGCATTTT
NA | TRBJ2-3 | TRBV5-6 | NA | CASSLVGGAGTDTQYF | TGTGCCAGCAGCTTGGTTGGGGGGGCCGGAACAGATACGCAGTATTTT
NA | TRBJ1-3 | TRBV11-2 | NA | CASSWGDRTYSGNTIYF | TGTGCCAGCAGCTGGGGCGACAGGACGTACTCTGGAAACACCATATATTTT
TRBD1 | TRBJ1-5 | TRBV6-1 | NA | CASSPQGNQPQHF | TGTGCCAGCAGCCCACAGGGGAATCAGCCCCAGCATTTT
TRBD1 | TRBJ2-2 | TRBV5-1 | NA | CASSETGGYTGELFF | TGCGCCAGCAGCGAAACAGGGGGCTACACCGGGGAGCTGTTTTTT
NA | TRBJ1-2 | TRBV18 | NA | CASSVVAQPVSSYGYTF | TGTGCCAGCTCCGTGGTGGCTCAGCCAGTCTCCTCCTATGGCTACACCTTC
NA | TRBJ1-6 | TRBV15 | NA | CATSSSLSPLHF | TGTGCCACCAGCAGCTCCCTCTCACCCCTCCACTTT
NA | TRBJ2-7 | TRBV14 | NA | CASSQVGSGTGRSEQYF | TGTGCCAGCAGCCAAGTCGGTAGCGGGACAGGTCGTTCCGAGCAGTACTTC
NA | TRBJ1-6 | TRBV11-2 | NA | CASSFFSLSEGSSPLHF | TGTGCCAGCAGCTTTTTCTCCCTCTCGGAGGGGAGTTCACCCCTCCACTTT
NA | TRBJ1-2 | TRBV19 | NA | CASSIEGTFNYGYTF | TGTGCCAGTAGTATCGAGGGGACCTTTAACTATGGCTACACCTTC
NA | TRBJ2-1 | TRBV2 | NA | CASSDSYNEQFF | TGTGCCAGCAGTGACTCTTACAATGAGCAGTTCTTC
TRBD1 | TRBJ2-5 | TRBV18 | NA | CASSPPNRGIETQYF | TGTGCCAGCTCACCGCCTAACAGGGGCATTGAGACCCAGTACTTC
NA | TRBJ1-3 | TRBV7-3 | NA | CASSPDRAGNTIYF | TGTGCCAGCAGCCCTGACCGGGCCGGAAACACCATATATTTT
NA | TRBJ2-5 | TRBV5-4 | NA | CASSAGLETQYF | TGTGCCAGCAGCGCGGGGTTAGAGACCCAGTACTTC
TRBD2 | TRBJ2-7 | TRBV20-1 | NA | CSAGGVSEQYF | TGCAGTGCTGGGGGGGTTTCCGAGCAGTACTTC
NA | TRBJ1-6 | TRBV2 | NA | CATRVRRSYNSPLHF | TGTGCCACCAGGGTAAGGCGATCCTATAATTCACCCCTCCACTTT
NA | TRBJ2-7 | TRBV7-8 | once | CASSPLYEQYF | TGTGCCAGCAGCCCCCTTTACGAGCAGTACTTC
NA | TRBJ2-6 | TRBV19 | NA | CASSTIDRTAGANVLTF | TGTGCCAGTAGTACGATCGACAGGACTGCCGGGGCCAACGTCCTGACTTTC
NA | TRBJ1-5 | TRBV18 | NA | CASSGVFGNQPQHF | TGTGCCAGCTCGGGAGTATTTGGCAATCAGCCCCAGCATTTT
NA | TRBJ1-5 | TRBV19 | NA | CASSGTLNQPQHF | TGTGCCAGTAGTGGGACCCTCAATCAGCCCCAGCATTTT
TRBD1 | TRBJ1-5 | TRBV6-5 | NA | CASSLRTGGQPQHF | TGTGCCAGCAGTTTAAGGACAGGGGGTCAGCCCCAGCATTTT
NA | TRBJ1-3 | TRBV9 | NA | CASSVEASSGNTIYF | TGTGCCAGCAGCGTAGAAGCCAGCTCTGGAAACACCATATATTTT